The clone carrying this T cell receptor (beta chain) was counted once. Study processing details: Amplification of reference gene primers was used by the study to estimate nucleated cell counts. Sequenced by immunoSEQ multiplex PCR; TCRdb stores in-frame clones only, minus some. That table supplies the V and J calls and clone size; D and trimming were determined from the DNA. This sample yields some 120,000 clones, of which approximately 80% are seen a single time; 3.5% to 4% belongs to the top ten. This sample was taken from a study of blood T cell repertoires in COVID-19. Study background: The study drew acute and convalescent COVID-19 samples from the United States, Italy and Spain. T cells, B-cell-depleted T cells, or PBMCs provided the cDNA or gDNA that served as material.

The junction had 9 bases not matched to a gene; V was cut back by 2 bases and J by 5 bases. This CDR3 spans 16 amino acids. Looked up from germline, CDR1 is MNHEY and CDR2 is SVGAGI. Sequenced input: peripheral blood. The TCR originated in a woman between 50 and 59 years old with acute or convalescent COVID-19. The rearrangement uses TRBV6-5 and TRBJ2-5, with 9 nucleotides matching TRBD2. CDR3 in amino acids: CASSYLPAGGGETQYF. CDR3 bases: TGTGCCAGCAGTTACCTGCCGGCGGGAGGGGGGGAGACCCAGTACTTC.